This T cell receptor (beta chain) was recovered during a study of cytomegalovirus exposure and HLA in healthy donors. Details on this clone: No antigen is known for it.

Study-wide findings and caveats: The authors listed around 150 TCR beta chains as cytomegalovirus-associated.

The assay was immunoSEQ multiplex PCR, and TCRdb's table has in-frame clones only and misses some. The top ten hold about 1.5% of the sample, which has tens of thousands of clones, 90% to 96% seen once. The specimen sequenced was PBMCs. The clonotype comes from a man younger than 35 in good health and CMV-seropositive.

CDR3 sequence (DNA): TGTGCCAGCAGCTTAGCCCCGGGACTAGCGGGAGTGTCCTACAATGAGCAGTTCTTC. Translated, it gives CASSLAPGLAGVSYNEQFF. V gene TRBV7-6 combines with J gene TRBJ2-1; 14 positions match TRBD2. This CDR3 comprises 19 residues. Germline V gene lookup returns CDR1 SGHVS and CDR2 FNYEAQ. V gave up 0 bases and J gave up 1 base; unmatched junction bases: 5.